The rows below give T cell receptor beta chains drawn from one sample of a study of T cell changes during pregnancy in multiple sclerosis. Sequenced by immunoSEQ multiplex PCR; TCRdb stores in-frame clones only, minus some. The sample includes more than 95,000 clones, over 85% of them seen just once. The sample was peripheral blood, taken after pregnancy. The receptors shown here come from a female donor with multiple sclerosis, enrolled in a pregnancy study. Each CDR3 is given with its conserved first and last residue. The D gene is left open where the match is weak. The size entry is marked missing in some rows and otherwise reads once, few, many or a size class.

TRBJ2-1	TRBV5-1	TRBD2	once	TGCGCCAGCAGCCCGGGACTAGCGGGAGTGGGGAATGAGCAGTTCTTC	CASSPGLAGVGNEQFF
TRBJ2-5	TRBV4-1	NA	NA	TGCGCCAGCAGCCAAGAGAAGGTTACAGGGCGAGAGACCCAGTACTTC	CASSQEKVTGRETQYF
TRBJ2-7	TRBV29-1	NA	NA	TGCAGCGTTGATATGGGGAGTGAGCAGTACTTC	CSVDMGSEQYF
TRBJ2-7	TRBV5-4	NA	NA	TGTGCCAGCAGCCAGGGGTCCTACGAGCAGTACTTC	CASSQGSYEQYF
TRBJ2-7	TRBV28	NA	NA	TGTGCCACGCTCGGACACCTTTCCTCCTACGAGCAGTACTTC	CATLGHLSSYEQYF
TRBJ2-7	TRBV5-8	TRBD2	NA	TGTGCCAGCAGCTTGGCCGCGGGGGTGAACTACGAGCAGTACTTC	CASSLAAGVNYEQYF
TRBJ2-5	TRBV5-1	NA	NA	TGCGCCAGCAGCTTGGTCGCGGGGAAGGAAGAGACCCAGTACTTC	CASSLVAGKEETQYF
TRBJ1-1	TRBV10-3	TRBD1	NA	TGTGCCATCAGGGCGACAGGGATAGACACTGAAGCTTTCTTT	CAIRATGIDTEAFF
TRBJ2-1	TRBV6-5	TRBD2	once	TGTGCCAGCAGTTACGCGGGAGGCTACAATGAGCAGTTCTTC	CASSYAGGYNEQFF
TRBJ2-5	TRBV6-1	NA	NA	TGTGCCAGCAGTGAAAGGGGGGGGGTAGCGGTCTCACAAGAGACCCAGTACTTC	CASSERGGVAVSQETQYF
TRBJ2-1	TRBV4-1	TRBD2	NA	TGCGCCAGCAGCCCTGGACTAGCGGGAGAGGGTGAGCAGTTCTTC	CASSPGLAGEGEQFF
TRBJ2-3	TRBV5-5	TRBD2	NA	TGTGCCAGCAGCACCGGGACTAGCGGCGATACGCAGTATTTT	CASSTGTSGDTQYF
TRBJ1-3	TRBV10-2	NA	NA	TGCGCCAGCATGGGGCCCGGAAACACCATATATTTT	CASMGPGNTIYF
TRBJ2-7	TRBV10-2	TRBD2	NA	TGCGCCAGCAGTGAGTCTGGGACTAGCGGGGCCTACGAGCAGTACTTC	CASSESGTSGAYEQYF
TRBJ2-3	TRBV28	TRBD2	NA	TGTGCCAGCAGTTTCCGACGGGGGGTGGGAGATACGCAGTATTTT	CASSFRRGVGDTQYF
TRBJ2-7	TRBV27	TRBD1	NA	TGTGCCAGCAGTTTAGGGGGACAGGGCTACGAGCAGTACTTC	CASSLGGQGYEQYF
TRBJ2-3	TRBV9	NA	NA	TGTGCCAGCAGCGTAGGGATGGGGGCGACCACAGATACGCAGTATTTT	CASSVGMGATTDTQYF
TRBJ2-1	TRBV29-1	NA	NA	TGCAGCGTTGCTAATGCTCGCTACAATGAGCAGTTCTTC	CSVANARYNEQFF
TRBJ2-1	TRBV19	NA	NA	TGTGCCAGTAGTATACTTATAGGGGGTACTGAGCAGTTCTTC	CASSILIGGTEQFF
TRBJ2-3	TRBV6-1	TRBD2	NA	TGTGCCAGCAGTGAAAAGCGGGAGGGCCCTGATACGCAGTATTTT	CASSEKREGPDTQYF
TRBJ2-2	TRBV21-1	NA	NA	TGTGCCAGCAGCAAATTGACGACAGGGGAGGTCGGGGAGCTGTTTTTT	CASSKLTTGEVGELFF
TRBJ1-1	TRBV19	TRBD1	NA	TGTGCCAGTAGTCCCGGGACAGGGGGCTTCGCTGAAGCTTTCTTT	CASSPGTGGFAEAFF
TRBJ1-2	TRBV5-6	TRBD1	NA	TGTGCCAGCAGCAGGGGACAGCCATTCTATGGCTACACCTTC	CASSRGQPFYGYTF
TRBJ1-1	TRBV6-1	NA	NA	TGTGCCAGCAGTATGGCCCAGAATGAAGCTTTCTTT	CASSMAQNEAFF
TRBJ2-7	TRBV30	NA	NA	TGTGCCTGGAGTGCGGGGGTCAGGTCCTACGAGCAGTACTTC	CAWSAGVRSYEQYF
TRBJ1-3	TRBV5-1	NA	NA	TGCGCCAGCAGCTTGAATCTAGCCTCTGGAAACACCATATATTTT	CASSLNLASGNTIYF
TRBJ2-7	TRBV11-2	TRBD1	once	TGTGCCAGCAGCTTAGACAAGACAGGGGGCTCCTACGAGCAGTACTTC	CASSLDKTGGSYEQYF
TRBJ1-1	TRBV19	TRBD1	NA	TGTGCCAGTAGAACAGGGGCTGAAGCTTTCTTT	CASRTGAEAFF
TRBJ2-7	TRBV6-1	TRBD1	NA	TGTGCCAGCAGGGAACAGGGGAGATCCTACGAGCAGTACTTC	CASREQGRSYEQYF
TRBJ1-1	TRBV14	NA	NA	TGTGCCAGCAGCCAGCAGGGGTACACTGAAGCTTTCTTT	CASSQQGYTEAFF
TRBJ1-4	TRBV5-1	TRBD1	NA	TGCGCCAGCAGCTTGGAGACAGGGAACGAAAAACTGTTTTTT	CASSLETGNEKLFF
TRBJ1-4	TRBV19	NA	NA	TGTGCCAGTAGTCGATGGGGGCAGGGTGAAAAACTGTTTTTT	CASSRWGQGEKLFF
TRBJ2-1	TRBV27	TRBD2	NA	TGTGCCAGCAGTTTTGGTAGCGGGACTCGCAATGAGCAGTTCTTC	CASSFGSGTRNEQFF
TRBJ1-4	TRBV10-3	NA	NA	TGTGCCATCAGTGGGACACCAACTAATGAAAAACTGTTTTTT	CAISGTPTNEKLFF
TRBJ2-7	TRBV27	NA	NA	TGTGCCAGCAGTGTAACTAGCCCATCCTACGAGCAGTACTTC	CASSVTSPSYEQYF
TRBJ2-7	TRBV9	TRBD1	NA	TGTGCCAGCAGCGACGGGACAGGGGCAATGAAGAAGCAGTACTTC	CASSDGTGAMKKQYF
TRBJ2-1	TRBV15	TRBD2	once	TGTGCCACCAGCAGAGATTGGCTAGCGGGAGAGCCGAGCTCCTACAATGAGCAGTTCTTC	CATSRDWLAGEPSSYNEQFF
TRBJ2-5	TRBV11-2	TRBD2	NA	TGTGCCAGCAGCTTAGTTCTCGCTAGCGGGGGGGGCAAGACCCAGTACTTC	CASSLVLASGGGKTQYF
TRBJ1-1	TRBV14	NA	NA	TGTGCCAGCAGCCTACCGGGAATGAACACTGAAGCTTTCTTT	CASSLPGMNTEAFF
TRBJ1-5	TRBV27	NA	few	TGTGCCAGCAGTCCCTTAGATCAGCCCCAGCATTTT	CASSPLDQPQHF
TRBJ2-1	TRBV4-2	TRBD2	NA	TGTGCCAGCAGCCCCGGGACTAGCGGGATCGATGAGCAGTTCTTC	CASSPGTSGIDEQFF
TRBJ2-5	TRBV7-7	TRBD1	NA	TGTGCCAGTACACAGGGGACAGGGAGGGAGACCCAGTACTTC	CASTQGTGRETQYF
TRBJ2-3	TRBV28	NA	once	TGTGCCAGCAGTCCTAGCACAGATACGCAGTATTTT	CASSPSTDTQYF
TRBJ1-5	TRBV11-2	NA	once	TGTGCCAGCAGCTTAGAAGCTTATAGCAATCAGCCCCAGCATTTT	CASSLEAYSNQPQHF
TRBJ2-2	TRBV1	NA	NA	TGCACCATCGGGACAGGGGCCAACACCGGGGAGCTGTTTTTT	CTIGTGANTGELFF
TRBJ1-2	TRBV18	NA	NA	TGTGCCAGCTCACCACCGGTGACAGGCTATGGCTACACCTTC	CASSPPVTGYGYTF
TRBJ2-5	TRBV14	TRBD2	NA	TGTGCCAGCAGCCAGGGTTGGACTAGTCCTTTCCAAGAGACCCAGTACTTC	CASSQGWTSPFQETQYF
TRBJ2-3	TRBV9	NA	NA	TGTGCCAGCAGCGTAAATCGCTACACAGATACGCAGTATTTT	CASSVNRYTDTQYF
TRBJ1-1	TRBV5-6	NA	NA	TGTGCCAGCAGCCCGTTTGGTGGGGCAAAGGCGACTGAAGCTTTCTTT	CASSPFGGAKATEAFF
TRBJ2-7	TRBV11-2	NA	once	TGTGCCAGCAGCTTAGGCGGGTTAGGCTACGAGCAGTACTTC	CASSLGGLGYEQYF
TRBJ1-1	TRBV7-2	NA	NA	TGTGCCAGCAGCCCACCTCGGGGGAGGTACACTGAAGCTTTCTTT	CASSPPRGRYTEAFF
TRBJ2-7	TRBV7-9	NA	NA	TGTGCCAGCAGCTTAGAGAACACCTACGAGCAGTACTTC	CASSLENTYEQYF
TRBJ2-7	TRBV30	TRBD2	once	TGTGCCTGGAGTGTACGGGGAGGGGCCTACGAGCAGTACTTC	CAWSVRGGAYEQYF